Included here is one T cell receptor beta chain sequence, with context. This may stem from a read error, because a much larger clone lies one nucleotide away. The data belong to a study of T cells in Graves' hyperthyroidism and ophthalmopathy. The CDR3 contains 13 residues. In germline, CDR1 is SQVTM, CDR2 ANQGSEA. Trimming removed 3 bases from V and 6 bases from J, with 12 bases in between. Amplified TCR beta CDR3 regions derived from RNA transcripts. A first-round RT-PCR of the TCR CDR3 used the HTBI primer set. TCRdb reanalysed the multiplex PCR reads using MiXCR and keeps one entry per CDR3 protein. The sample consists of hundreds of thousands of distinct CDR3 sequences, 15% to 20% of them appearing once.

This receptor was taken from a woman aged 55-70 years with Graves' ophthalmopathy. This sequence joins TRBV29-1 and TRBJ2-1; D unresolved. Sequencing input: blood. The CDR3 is CSVDYRESNEQFF. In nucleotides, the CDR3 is TGCAGCGTTGATTATAGGGAATCCAATGAGCAGTTCTTC.